These 11 T cell receptor beta chains originate from one sample sequenced in a study of response to subunit inactivated influenza vaccine (dated by TCRdb to the late 2010s). Library method: RT-PCR. Sequencing relied on an Illumina HiSeq 2500. TCRdb's own reprocessing of the public reads used fastp at Q25 and MiXCR and kept productive beta chains. Entries are consolidated by CDR3 protein sequence, retaining the most common genes and DNA. Within this sample are 600,000 to 850,000 distinct CDR3 sequences, with 11% to 15% of them counted one time only. Of the sample, roughly 7.2% falls within the top ten clones. Sequenced here: PBMCs from blood, sampled 14 to 15 days before vaccination. The receptors stem from a man aged 50-59 years who received an inactivated influenza vaccine. Donor details come from another sample of the same person, matched by shared clones.

This clonotype was found a few times. The rearrangement joins TRBV10-3 to TRBJ1-2, with D tentatively TRBD1 (5 bases). The germline V gene has CDR1 ENHRY and CDR2 SYGVKD. The CDR3 is 16 amino acids. The V end lost 6 bases, the J end lost 0 bases, and 17 bases lay between the germline ends. The CDR3 DNA reads as TGTGCCATCAGATATAAACAGGTAGCCTCTAACTATGGCTACACCTTC. This codes for CAIRYKQVASNYGYTF.

This clonotype was detected only a few times. The V gene is TRBV20-1, the J gene TRBJ1-5; D uncertain. CDR1 and CDR2 from the germline V gene are DFQATT and SNEGSKA (reference sequence). The CDR3 covers 14 residues. Trimming took off 1 base at V and 1 base at J, with 8 bases between the two ends. CDR3 bases: TGCAGTGCTAGAGTGGCAGCAAGCAATCAGCCCCAGCATTTT. Its protein is CSARVAASNQPQHF.

The table lists this clonotype with many counts. The rearrangement joins TRBV20-1 to TRBJ1-4, with TRBD1 identical over 7 bases. From germline, CDR1 is DFQATT and CDR2 SNEGSKA (reference sequence). Trimming at V came to 2 bases and at J to 3 bases, leaving 3 bases not matched to a gene. The CDR3 totals 14 residues. The CDR3 is CSARPGGSNEKLFF. CDR3 DNA sequence: TGCAGTGCTAGACCAGGGGGTTCTAATGAAAAACTGTTTTTT.

This rearrangement joins TRBV28 to TRBJ1-2, with D tentatively TRBD1 (5 bases). The germline V gene has CDR1 MDHEN and CDR2 SYDVKM. Trimming cost V 10 bases and J 2 bases, with 14 bases left between them. CDR3 size: 13 residues. The CDR3 bases are TGTGCCATTACAGGAAACCTGAACTATGGCTACACCTTC. This codes for CAITGNLNYGYTF.

In its sample, this clonotype was seen a few times. V gene TRBV29-1 combines with J gene TRBJ2-1; D perhaps matches TRBD2 (7 bases). The germline CDR1 and CDR2 sequences are SQVTM and ANQGSEA. V lost 8 bases to trimming and J lost 9 bases, with 14 bases between them. There are 11 residues in the CDR3. CDR3 loop: CSLRGASEQFF. The CDR3 DNA is TGCAGCTTACGGGGGGCAAGTGAGCAGTTCTTC.

This chain joins TRBV5-6 and TRBJ1-1, with D possibly matching TRBD1 (6 bases). Per germline, CDR1 SGHDT and CDR2 YYEEEE. V was cut by 5 bases and J by 6 bases, with 23 bases left in between. The CDR3 covers 16 residues. The CDR3 coding sequence is TGTGCCAGCAGTTCGATCCCCGGGACAAGGGGTTCTGAAGCTTTCTTT. Its translation is CASSSIPGTRGSEAFF.

This clonotype has just a few counts. The genes are TRBV2 and TRBJ2-7; D is unclear. The CDR3 totals 14 residues. Germline assignment: CDR1 SNHLY and CDR2 FYNNEI. Between the trimmed V and J ends, which lost 8 bases and 3 bases, there was a span of 17 bases. The CDR3 nucleotides are TGTGCCAGCGACCTTAGAGGAACTTACTACGAGCAGTACTTC. Translating gives CASDLRGTYYEQYF.

The sample holds a few counts of this clonotype. J is TRBJ1-3 and V is TRBV6-5; D is uncertain. Germline V gives CDR1 MNHEY, CDR2 SVGAGI. This CDR3 is 15 amino acids long. V lost 6 bases, J lost 0 bases, and 12 bases lay in between. The CDR3 bases are TGTGCCAGCAGGTTACAACAAGGCTCTGGAAACACCATATATTTT. Its protein product is CASRLQQGSGNTIYF.

The chain joins TRBV11-2 to TRBJ2-7; D call uncertain. Germline CDR1 and CDR2: SGHAT and FQNNGV. V was pared by 3 bases and J by 2 bases, with 11 bases between. The CDR3 is 14 residues long. CDR3 coding DNA: TGTGCCAGCAGCTTTTCTCGTGGGGCCTACGAGCAGTACTTC. It encodes CASSFSRGAYEQYF.

This clonotype was picked up a small number of times. The chain links TRBV4-1 to TRBJ2-2; 13 nucleotides line up with TRBD2. The germline CDR1 and CDR2 sequences are MGHRA and YSYEKL. With V trimmed by 2 bases and J by 9 bases, 6 bases remained unmatched. The CDR3 sequence is 16 residues long. The CDR3 DNA follows: TGCGCCAGCAGCCAAAGGATGACTAGCGGGGGGCGGGAGCTGTTTTTT. Protein sequence: CASSQRMTSGGRELFF.

This clonotype was picked up a small number of times. The CDR3 DNA follows: TGTGCCAGCAGCATCGGACAGGCCTACTACGAGCAGTACTTC. It translates to CASSIGQAYYEQYF. J is TRBJ2-7 and V is TRBV27; 7 positions agree with TRBD1. Germline CDR1 and CDR2: MNHEY and SMNVEV (reference sequence). The V segment lost 6 bases and the J segment 3 bases; nucleotides outside the gene matches: 8. This CDR3 comprises 14 residues.